This T cell receptor beta chain was documented in a study of T cell responses to AZD1222 COVID-19 vaccine. General study findings and limits: Donor demographics were predominantly white British with a female majority; clonal diversity may be underestimated.

Some second doses came at about 4 weeks and others at about 12 weeks; these were pooled. Clones were read by immunoSEQ multiplex PCR, and TCRdb kept only the in-frame ones, dropping some. The sample gives about 200,000 clones, about 93% of which show up once; roughly 1% is in the top ten. This CDR3 contains 19 residues. Germline CDR1 MNHNY, CDR2 SVGAGI (reference sequence). Unmatched junction bases numbered 12, after V lost 5 bases and J lost 1 base. As to this clone: Its target is not known.

This chain uses TRBV6-6 with TRBJ2-3; TRBD2 matches at 13 bases. This TCR derives from an adult who received the AZD1222 COVID-19 vaccine. The material sequenced was peripheral blood, taken 28 days after the second AZD1222 dose. CDR3 sequence reads: CASSRPTSGGALRTDTQYF. For the CDR3, the DNA is TGTGCCAGCAGTCGACCTACTAGCGGGGGGGCCCTTCGCACAGATACGCAGTATTTT.